These 19 T cell receptor beta chains were all obtained from the same sample, sequenced in a study of blood T cell repertoires in COVID-19 (dated by TCRdb to the early 2020s). Library preparation was by the immunoSEQ multiplex PCR assay. TCRdb re-hosts the immuneACCESS table, in-frame sequences only. Its copies lack some clones; in the studies checked, an unresolved V gene accounts for under half of them, and the cause for the rest is not known. A total of approximately 150,000 clones appear in this sample, around 83% of them only once. In total, the top ten clones hold 6.5% to 9% of the sample. Sequencing input: peripheral blood. Receptor source: a woman aged 45-59 years in a cohort sampled during active or convalescent COVID-19.

The chain couples TRBV19 to TRBJ2-5; D possibly corresponds to TRBD2 (7 bases). V was trimmed by 11 bases and J by 3 bases, leaving 19 bases between them. This CDR3 region has 14 residues. Germline V lookup: CDR1 LNHDA, CDR2 SQIVND (reference sequence). The CDR3 loop reads CASRGGETEETQYF. CDR3 DNA: TGTGCCTCCAGAGGGGGGGAGACCGAAGAGACCCAGTACTTC.

The V call is TRBV12-5, the J call TRBJ1-3; 7 bases agree with TRBD1. J lost 4 bases, V lost 1 base, and 7 bases had no gene match. Germline assignment: CDR1 LGHNT and CDR2 FRNRAP. The CDR3 is 16 amino acids. CDR3 sequence reads: CASGLEDRAGGNTIYF. CDR3 nucleotide sequence: TGTGCTAGTGGTTTGGAAGACAGGGCAGGAGGAAACACCATATATTTT.

A single count supports this clone. The rearrangement joins TRBV3-1 (or the pseudogene TRBV3-2) to TRBJ2-1, with D perhaps TRBD1 (6 bases). The CDR3 is made up of 14 amino acids. Germline lookup yields CDR1 LGHDT and CDR2 YNNKEL (reference sequence). Trimming took 3 bases from V and 4 from J, leaving 10 bases between them. The CDR3 nucleotides are TGTGCCAGCAGCCAGGCGGACAGATACAATGAGCAGTTCTTC. Translation gives CASSQADRYNEQFF.

This clone showed up just once. The chain combines TRBV5-1 with TRBJ2-7; TRBD1 agrees at 7 bases. This CDR3 spans 14 amino acids. The germline CDR1 and CDR2 sequences are SGHRS and YFSETQ. Germline trimming cut 4 bases from V and 0 bases from J; bases unmatched to any gene: 4. CDR3 amino acids: CASSKGTDSYEQYF. DNA for the CDR3: TGCGCCAGCAGCAAAGGGACAGACTCCTACGAGCAGTACTTC. Full variable domain (rest looked up from reference TRBV5-1 and TRBJ2-7): KAGVTQTPRYLIKTRGQQVTLSCSPISGHRSVSWYQQTPGQGLQFLFEYFSETQRNKGNFPGRFSGRQFSNSRSEMNVSTLELGDSALYLCASSKGTDSYEQYFGPGTRLTVT.

This clone has a single count. V usage is TRBV10-3 and J usage is TRBJ1-3; D might be TRBD1 (5 bases). CDR3 length: 13 amino acids. V gave up 3 bases and J gave up 4 bases, with 7 bases separating them. The germline gives CDR1 ENHRY, CDR2 SYGVKD. The CDR3 loop is CAISDRQGNTIYF. The CDR3 nucleotides are TGTGCCATCAGTGATAGACAGGGAAACACCATATATTTT.

This chain joins TRBV4-2 and TRBJ2-3, with 7 positions matching TRBD1. Germline V gene sequence: CDR1 LGHNA, CDR2 YNFKEQ. V lost 5 bases, J lost 2 bases, and 4 bases stayed unmatched. This CDR3 is 14 amino acids long. CDR3 loop: CASSAGTDTDTQYF. Here the CDR3 DNA reads TGTGCCAGCAGCGCCGGGACAGACACAGATACGCAGTATTTT.

The chain couples TRBV7-3 to TRBJ2-3; 8 bases align to TRBD2. V dropped 3 bases and J dropped 4; count of bases not matched to a gene: 3. The length of the CDR3 is 14 residues. In germline, CDR1 is SGHTA, CDR2 FQGTGA. In nucleotides, the CDR3 is TGTGCCAGCAGCTTGGGACTAGTCCCAGATACGCAGTATTTT. This encodes CASSLGLVPDTQYF.

The J gene is TRBJ2-7, the V gene TRBV19; maybe TRBD2 (6 bases). The germline CDR1 and CDR2 sequences are LNHDA and SQIVND (reference sequence). Deletions cut 5 bases from V and 2 bases from J, with 19 bases between. There are 16 residues in the CDR3. The CDR3 nucleotides are TGTGCCAGTAGTGCCGGGACTCCCCTTGGAGCCTACGAGCAGTACTTC. Translated: CASSAGTPLGAYEQYF.

The J gene is TRBJ1-6, the V gene TRBV11-2; D ambiguous. CDR1 and CDR2 from the germline V gene are SGHAT and FQNNGV. The CDR3 length is 14 residues. The V end lost 1 base, the J end lost 9 bases, and 10 bases lay between the germline ends. The DNA for the CDR3 is TGTGCCAGCAGCTTAGGCCTCAATAGTTCACCCCTCCACTTT. The encoded protein is CASSLGLNSSPLHF.

V gene TRBV4-3 combines with J gene TRBJ1-2; unclear D gene. The ends were cut back, 0 bases at V and 8 bases at J, with 13 bases in the middle. CDR1 and CDR2 from the germline V gene are LGHNA and YSLEER. The CDR3 is made up of 14 amino acids. The CDR3 DNA follows: TGCGCCAGCAGCCAAGATAGGATGGAGGCGGGCTACACCTTC. Its translation: CASSQDRMEAGYTF.

The genes are TRBV11-3 and TRBJ1-1; 9 positions match TRBD1. V gave up 5 bases and J gave up 5 bases; unmatched junction bases: 6. CDR3 length equals 14 residues. The germline V gene has CDR1 SGHNT and CDR2 YENEEA. The CDR3 loop is CASSPGQGITEAFF. The CDR3 bases are TGTGCCAGCAGCCCGGGACAGGGAATAACTGAAGCTTTCTTT.

The chain combines TRBV5-1 with TRBJ1-6, with D perhaps TRBD1 (5 bases). Germline assignment: CDR1 SGHRS and CDR2 YFSETQ. The CDR3 runs to 17 residues. V was pared by 3 bases and J by 0 bases, with 13 bases between. The CDR3 DNA reads TGCGCCAGCAGCTATCAGGGCCCTAGCTCCTATAATTCACCCCTCCACTTT. This sequence encodes CASSYQGPSSYNSPLHF.

This chain connects TRBV30 to TRBJ2-5, with TRBD2 matching over 12 bases. Germline CDR1 is GTSNPN and CDR2 is SVGIG (reference sequence). V was clipped by 6 bases and J by 1 base; unmatched bases: 6. The length of the CDR3 is 15 residues. The CDR3 here is CACRLAGATQETQYF. CDR3 nucleotides: TGTGCCTGTAGACTAGCGGGGGCTACCCAAGAGACCCAGTACTTC.

The rearrangement joins TRBV6-5 to TRBJ1-4; 7 nucleotides match TRBD1. J was trimmed by 7 bases and V by 0 bases; bases with no gene match: 2. Germline assignment: CDR1 MNHEY and CDR2 SVGAGI. The CDR3 spans 14 residues. The CDR3 here is CASSYSSGGEKLFF. The CDR3 region has the DNA TGTGCCAGCAGTTACTCGTCAGGGGGTGAAAAACTGTTTTTT.

V usage is TRBV18 and J usage is TRBJ2-1; D is undetermined. CDR3 length: 11 amino acids. The germline V and J ends were trimmed by 6 bases and 7 bases, with 7 bases remaining between them. Germline CDR1 and CDR2: KGHSH and LQKENI. The CDR3 loop reads CASSFMNEQFF. The CDR3 DNA reads as TGTGCCAGCTCGTTCATGAATGAGCAGTTCTTC.

This clone was seen a handful of times. V usage is TRBV6-5 and J usage is TRBJ1-1; 9 bases are shared with TRBD1. The V segment lost 0 bases and the J segment 3 bases; nucleotides outside the gene matches: 2. The CDR3 sequence is 15 residues long. The germline V gene encodes CDR1 MNHEY and CDR2 SVGAGI. The CDR3 reads CASSYSRTGDTEAFF. In DNA, the CDR3 is TGTGCCAGCAGTTACTCGAGGACAGGGGACACTGAAGCTTTCTTT.

This chain connects TRBV4-1 to TRBJ1-5; no reliable D call. Looked up from germline, CDR1 is MGHRA and CDR2 is YSYEKL. V gave up 0 bases and J gave up 1 base, with 13 bases separating them. This CDR3 is 17 amino acids long. CDR3 residues: CASSQDPGVRSNQPQHF. The CDR3 DNA sequence: TGCGCCAGCAGCCAAGATCCCGGGGTACGAAGCAATCAGCCCCAGCATTTT.

The J gene is TRBJ1-6, the V gene TRBV18, with D perhaps matching TRBD1 (6 bases). CDR3 length: 15 amino acids. Germline V gene data show CDR1 as KGHSH and CDR2 as LQKENI. The germline V and J ends were trimmed by 5 bases and 10 bases, with 18 bases remaining between them. CDR3: CASSLGHPRDSPLHF. The CDR3 DNA follows: TGTGCCAGCTCATTGGGACACCCGAGGGACTCACCCCTCCACTTT.

This clone has just one count. The chain joins TRBV7-6 to TRBJ1-1; 7 bases are shared with TRBD1. V shed 4 bases and J 5 bases; nucleotides not matched to a gene: 10. Germline lookup yields CDR1 SGHVS and CDR2 FNYEAQ. CDR3 length equals 15 residues. CDR3: CASSSGVRDSTEAFF. The CDR3 region has the DNA TGTGCCAGCAGCTCCGGGGTTCGGGACAGTACTGAAGCTTTCTTT.